These 17 T cell receptor beta chains were all obtained from the same sample, sequenced in a study of T-cell reconstitution after alpha-beta-depleted transplantation in children. Unique molecular identifiers tagged the TCRbeta library. Each CDR3 protein is one row after TCRdb ran MiXCR on the PCR reads. The sample has about 180,000 distinct CDR3 sequences, around 10% seen once. Material: PBMCs, obtained before TCRalphabeta/CD19-depleted stem cell transplant. These receptors came from a boy younger than 10 with acute myeloid leukemia, due to receive a stem cell transplant.

Relative to its sample, this clonotype is medium-sized. V gene TRBV7-8 combines with J gene TRBJ2-2, with TRBD2 matching 8 bases. J was trimmed by 2 bases and V by 7 bases; bases with no gene match: 12. The germline V gene has CDR1 SGHVS and CDR2 FQNEAQ. The CDR3 runs to 17 residues. DNA of the CDR3: TGTGCCAGCACCCCTCGGGCGGGGGGATTAAACACCGGGGAGCTGTTTTTT. Translated: CASTPRAGGLNTGELFF.

At least ten counts were recorded for this clonotype. V is TRBV29-1 and J is TRBJ2-1, with D unresolved. CDR1 and CDR2 from the germline V gene are SQVTM and ANQGSEA. The germline V and J ends were trimmed by 7 bases and 4 bases, with 8 bases remaining between them. This CDR3 contains 11 residues. CDR3 sequence reads: CSGLTYNEQFF. The CDR3 nucleotides read TGCAGCGGGTTAACTTACAATGAGCAGTTCTTC.

This clonotype has at least ten counts. The V and J genes are TRBV24-1 and TRBJ2-2; D call uncertain. The CDR3 loop spans 14 amino acids. CDR1 and CDR2 (germline): KGHDR, SFDVKD. The germline V and J ends were trimmed by 7 bases and 3 bases, with 11 bases remaining between them. CDR3 residues: CATSPTRDTGELFF. CDR3 nucleotides: TGTGCCACCAGCCCGACTCGGGACACCGGGGAGCTGTTTTTT.

This clonotype showed up many times. The chain recombines TRBV10-3 with TRBJ1-4; no clear D gene. Trimming shortened V by 10 bases and J by 8 bases, and 14 bases separated the two germline ends. Germline V gene lookup returns CDR1 ENHRY and CDR2 SYGVKD. The CDR3 spans 12 residues. CDR3 nucleotides: TGTGCCACCGCTTTAGGTGGCGAAAAACTGTTTTTT. Its protein product is CATALGGEKLFF.

This clonotype was detected ten times or more. The chain couples TRBV20-1 to TRBJ2-3, with D unclear. The CDR3 consists of 15 residues. Germline CDR1 reads DFQATT; CDR2 reads SNEGSKA (reference sequence). V was trimmed by 5 bases and J by 4 bases, leaving 19 bases between them. Here the CDR3 reads CSAARRQSASDTQYF. DNA for the CDR3: TGCAGTGCTGCGCGGCGGCAGAGCGCGTCAGATACGCAGTATTTT.

This chain joins TRBV23-1 and TRBJ2-1, with TRBD1 as a possible D gene (6 bases). TRBV23-1 is an ORF for which the function is uncertain. The V gene lost 4 bases and the J gene lost 5 bases, with 15 bases spanning the gap. There are 15 residues in the CDR3. The CDR3 sequence: CASSRTGKGDNEQFF. For the CDR3, the DNA is TGCGCCAGCAGTCGCACAGGGAAGGGGGACAATGAGCAGTTCTTC.

This clonotype was counted at least ten times. The chain is built from TRBV3-1 and TRBJ2-3; TRBD2 matches 9 bases. The germline V gene has CDR1 LGHDT and CDR2 YNNKEL (reference sequence). After removal of 3 bases from V and 3 bases from J, the junction contained 7 bases not matched to a gene. This CDR3 is built from 16 residues. The CDR3 spells CASSQRRTSETDTQYF. As DNA, the CDR3 is TGTGCCAGCAGCCAGCGGAGGACTAGCGAGACAGATACGCAGTATTTT.

This clonotype has a count of ten or more. The chain combines TRBV28 with TRBJ1-1; tentative D call: TRBD1 (6 bases). The CDR3 consists of 14 residues. Germline-derived CDR1 and CDR2 are MDHEN and SYDVKM. Deletions cut 5 bases from V and 2 bases from J, with 12 bases between. The CDR3 nucleotides are TGTGCCAGCAGTAGACAGGTCCCAAACACTGAAGCTTTCTTT. Translation: CASSRQVPNTEAFF.

This clonotype appeared many times. The CDR3: CASSRDSGNTIYF. For the CDR3, the DNA is TGTGCCAGCAGCCGGGACTCTGGAAACACCATATATTTT. V gene TRBV28 combines with J gene TRBJ1-3; D call uncertain. Germline lookup yields CDR1 MDHEN and CDR2 SYDVKM. This CDR3 has 13 amino acids. The V and J ends lost 6 bases and 0 bases respectively, with 6 bases between them. The full variable domain, completed using reference TRBV28 and TRBJ1-3, is DVKVTQSSRYLVKRTGEKVFLECVQDMDHENMFWYRQDPGLGLRLIYFSYDVKMKEKGDIPEGYSVSREKKERFSLILESASTNQTSMYLCASSRDSGNTIYFGEGSWLTVV.

Concerning this clonotype: This sequence may be a read error, since a much larger clone differs from it by one base. The chain links TRBV12-3 or TRBV12-4 to TRBJ1-1; D is perhaps TRBD1 (5 bases). The CDR3 has 13 residues. This chain's CDR3 is CTSSLRAGREAFF. DNA of the CDR3: TGTACCAGCAGCCTTCGGGCAGGGCGAGAAGCTTTCTTT.

This clonotype was seen repeatedly, ten times or more. The rearrangement links TRBV7-2 to TRBJ1-2; no reliable D call. Germline CDR1 and CDR2: SGHTA and FQGNSA. The CDR3 consists of 14 residues. Trimming pared 4 bases from V and 4 bases from J, leaving 13 bases between. The CDR3 coding sequence is TGTGCCAGCAGCTCAGAGACCAAGGTCTATGGCTACACCTTC. It is translated as CASSSETKVYGYTF. The entire variable domain, with the rest obtained from reference TRBV7-2 and TRBJ1-2, is as follows: GAGVSQSPSNKVTEKGKDVELRCDPISGHTALYWYRQSLGQGLEFLIYFQGNSAPDKSGLPSDRFSAERTGGSVSTLTIQRTQQEDSAVYLCASSSETKVYGYTFGSGTRLTVV.

This clonotype came up many times. The CDR3 spells CATSRDLVSEAFF. The DNA for the CDR3 is TGTGCCACCAGCAGAGATTTGGTCTCTGAAGCTTTCTTT. The chain recombines TRBV15 with TRBJ1-1; no reliable D call. The CDR3 covers 13 residues. CDR1 is LNHNV, CDR2 YYDKDF, per germline (reference sequence). V gave up 0 bases and J gave up 6 bases, with 8 bases separating them.

This clonotype was seen repeatedly, ten times or more. The chain joins TRBV7-9 to TRBJ1-2, with D perhaps matching TRBD1 (5 bases). Trimming took off 4 bases at V and 2 bases at J, with 17 bases between the two ends. The CDR3 runs to 16 residues. Germline CDR1 is SEHNR and CDR2 is FQNEAQ (reference sequence). In nucleotides, the CDR3 is TGTGCCAGCAGCTCCACTGTTGGGACGGTGAACTATGGCTACACCTTC. The encoded protein is CASSSTVGTVNYGYTF. The entire variable domain, with the rest obtained from reference TRBV7-9 and TRBJ1-2, is as follows: DTGVSQNPRHKITKRGQNVTFRCDPISEHNRLYWYRQTLGQGPEFLTYFQNEAQLEKSRLLSDRFSAERPKGSFSTLEIQRTEQGDSAMYLCASSSTVGTVNYGYTFGSGTRLTVV.

The table lists this clonotype with many counts. The chain is built from TRBV12-3 or TRBV12-4 and TRBJ1-6, with TRBD1 identical over 10 bases. This CDR3 region has 14 residues. Trimming removed 5 bases from V and 9 bases from J; junction bases left unmatched: 4. The CDR3 reads CASSPGQGFSPLHF. DNA of the CDR3: TGTGCCAGCAGTCCGGGACAGGGGTTTTCACCCCTCCACTTT.

The sample holds many counts of this clonotype. This chain links TRBV21-1 with TRBJ2-2; TRBD1, as called in the table, went unchecked against the DNA. TRBV21-1 is a pseudogene locus. The CDR3 length is 17 residues. The CDR3 region is CANINPTGTGSTGELFF. The CDR3, as DNA: TGTGCCAACATCAATCCCACCGGGACAGGGAGCACCGGGGAGCTGTTTTTT.

This clonotype was picked up many times. The V call is TRBV15, the J call TRBJ1-2, with 10 bases aligning to TRBD1. Germline lookup yields CDR1 LNHNV and CDR2 YYDKDF (reference sequence). Unmatched junction bases numbered 12, after V lost 3 bases and J lost 8 bases. This CDR3 comprises 16 residues. The CDR3 nucleotides read TGTGCCACCAGCAGTCTACTCCCCGGGACAGGGGAGGGCTACACCTTC. Its translation: CATSSLLPGTGEGYTF.

This clonotype was found many times. The genes are TRBV7-9 and TRBJ1-6; D gene ambiguous. V lost 2 bases, J lost 4 bases, and 9 bases lay in between. This CDR3 contains 15 residues. CDR1 SEHNR and CDR2 FQNEAQ come from the germline V gene (reference sequence). The CDR3, as DNA: TGTGCCAGCAGCTTAAATACCCCTTATAATTCACCCCTCCACTTT. Protein product: CASSLNTPYNSPLHF.